Presented here are 24 T cell receptor beta chains from one specimen sequenced in a study of T cells in Graves' hyperthyroidism and ophthalmopathy. Authors of the study amplified TCR beta CDR3 regions from RNA transcripts. The HTBI primer set served for first-round RT-PCR of the TCR CDR3. Using its own MiXCR run on the multiplex PCR reads, TCRdb lists one record per CDR3 protein. The table has approximately 400,000 distinct CDR3 sequences, about 15% seen once; the top ten hold about 7.7%. What was sequenced was blood. The source of these receptors is a woman aged 18-35 years with Graves' hyperthyroidism.

This sequence joins TRBV9 and TRBJ2-2; 11 nucleotides align to TRBD2. CDR3 length: 15 amino acids. The trim removed 4 bases at V and 7 bases at J, leaving 6 bases unmatched. The germline V gene encodes CDR1 SGDLS and CDR2 YYNGEE. The CDR3 DNA sequence: TGTGCCAGCAGCCGGGGACTAGCGGATAGCGGGGAGCTGTTTTTT. Translation: CASSRGLADSGELFF.

This clonotype was picked up many times. The chain has TRBV2 and TRBJ2-6, with 9 bases that match TRBD2. V shed 7 bases, J shed 0 bases, and the junction held 7 bases outside the gene matches. The CDR3 consists of 17 residues. Germline V lookup: CDR1 SNHLY, CDR2 FYNNEI. CDR3 sequence reads: CASKASGAASGANVLTF. In DNA, the CDR3 is TGTGCCAGCAAGGCTAGCGGGGCTGCCTCTGGGGCCAACGTCCTGACTTTC.

This clonotype was counted many times. CDR3 sequence: CASSPRRKGLSTDTQYF. In DNA form, the CDR3 reads TGTGCCAGCAGCCCCCGGAGAAAAGGGCTTAGCACAGATACGCAGTATTTT. The chain uses TRBV7-9 and TRBJ2-3; no clear D. Between the trimmed V and J ends, which lost 5 bases and 0 bases, there was a span of 18 bases. From germline, CDR1 is SEHNR and CDR2 FQNEAQ (reference sequence). There are 17 residues in the CDR3.

In its sample, this clonotype was seen many times. The V gene is TRBV2, the J gene TRBJ2-3; D not resolved. Looked up from germline, CDR1 is SNHLY and CDR2 is FYNNEI. The CDR3 spans 12 residues. Between the trimmed V and J ends, which lost 7 bases and 2 bases, there was a span of 7 bases. CDR3 residues: CASKTYTDTQYF. The CDR3, as DNA: TGTGCCAGCAAGACGTACACAGATACGCAGTATTTT.

The V and J genes are TRBV12-3 or TRBV12-4 and TRBJ2-5; TRBD1 might be the D (6 bases). The CDR3 length is 15 residues. The V end lost 6 bases, the J end lost 3 bases, and 17 bases lay between the germline ends. The CDR3 DNA reads TGTGCCAGCAGCTCACCAGGGGCAGGGGAAGAGACCCAGTACTTC. Translation gives CASSSPGAGEETQYF.

This clonotype came up many times. This chain uses TRBV7-2 with TRBJ2-7; 11 nucleotides line up with TRBD2. This CDR3 region has 18 residues. Germline V CDR1 and CDR2: SGHTA, FQGNSA. Germline trimming cut 2 bases from V and 0 bases from J; bases unmatched to any gene: 9. The CDR3: CASSLMVAGGKNSYEQYF. CDR3 sequence (DNA): TGTGCCAGCAGCTTAATGGTAGCGGGAGGGAAAAACTCCTACGAGCAGTACTTC.

This clonotype was counted ten times or more. The chain recombines TRBV7-9 with TRBJ2-7; 12 nucleotides match TRBD2. Trimming at V came to 4 bases and at J to 4 bases, leaving 8 bases not matched to a gene. Germline CDR1 reads SEHNR; CDR2 reads FQNEAQ (reference sequence). The CDR3 totals 16 residues. Written as DNA, the CDR3 is TGTGCCAGCAGCTCTAACGGACTAGCGGGACTGTACGAGCAGTACTTC. Protein product: CASSSNGLAGLYEQYF.

The sample holds many counts of this clonotype. CDR3 bases: TGTGCCAGCAGCTTGATCGTATGGGAGCAGTACTTC. Protein sequence: CASSLIVWEQYF. V usage is TRBV2 and J usage is TRBJ2-7; D is ambiguous. Germline V gene sequence: CDR1 SNHLY, CDR2 FYNNEI. V was clipped by 6 bases and J by 7 bases, with 13 bases between them. The CDR3 runs to 12 residues.

In its sample, this clonotype was seen many times. The chain couples TRBV6-4 to TRBJ1-4, with D possibly TRBD1 on 5 matching bases. The CDR3 runs 16 residues. CDR1 and CDR2 from the germline V gene are MRHNA and SNTAGT. V lost 2 bases and J 3 bases, leaving 13 bases between the germline ends. The CDR3 protein is CASSDRRADPNEKLFF. Here the CDR3 DNA reads TGTGCCAGCAGTGACCGCAGGGCGGACCCTAATGAAAAACTGTTTTTT.

This clonotype was seen at least ten times. The CDR3 DNA follows: TGTGCCAGCAGTCGGTTAGTGGCCTCCCTCTCCTACGAGCAGTACTTC. Translation: CASSRLVASLSYEQYF. V gene TRBV6-2 or TRBV6-3 combines with J gene TRBJ2-7; D not resolved. V lost 5 bases and J 0 bases, leaving 17 bases between the germline ends. This CDR3 has 16 residues. Germline lookup yields CDR1 MNHEY and CDR2 SVGEGT.

The sample holds many counts of this clonotype. This chain connects TRBV5-1 to TRBJ2-1; 7 bases fit TRBD2. The CDR3 is made up of 19 amino acids. Germline lookup yields CDR1 SGHRS and CDR2 YFSETQ. With 0 bases clipped from V and 0 bases from J, the junction kept 12 bases outside the gene matches. CDR3 bases: TGCGCCAGCAGCTTGGCTCTAGATACTAGCGTAAGCTCCTACAATGAGCAGTTCTTC. Translating it yields CASSLALDTSVSSYNEQFF.

This clonotype was seen at least ten times. This chain links TRBV20-1 with TRBJ2-1; D is unresolved. V lost 0 bases and J lost 13, with 16 bases in between. This CDR3 has 13 residues. Germline lookup yields CDR1 DFQATT and CDR2 SNEGSKA (reference sequence). CDR3 bases: TGCAGTGCTAGAGATGGCACCGTTGGGGTACAGTTCTTC. Translating it yields CSARDGTVGVQFF.

This clonotype was detected ten times or more. The chain uses TRBV2 and TRBJ1-4; no definite D call. The germline gives CDR1 SNHLY, CDR2 FYNNEI. The V and J ends lost 0 bases and 4 bases respectively, with 9 bases between them. The CDR3 has 15 residues. The CDR3 DNA follows: TGTGCCAGCAGTGAAGCGTCGGTAGATAATGAAAAACTGTTTTTT. This encodes CASSEASVDNEKLFF.

This clonotype appeared many times. The chain uses TRBV11-3 and TRBJ1-2; TRBD1 might be the D (6 bases). The CDR3 length is 13 residues. Germline CDR1 SGHNT, CDR2 YENEEA. V lost 5 bases, J lost 4 bases, and 11 bases lay in between. DNA for the CDR3: TGTGCCAGCAGCCGAGGGGGTAGCTATGGCTACACCTTC. It yields the protein CASSRGGSYGYTF.

The gene calls are TRBV4-1 and TRBJ2-7; the D gene is possibly TRBD1 (5 bases). CDR3 length: 15 residues. Deletions cut 0 bases from V and 4 bases from J, with 13 bases between. Per germline, CDR1 MGHRA and CDR2 YSYEKL. Here the CDR3 reads CASSQDPGREYEQYF. CDR3 sequence (DNA): TGCGCCAGCAGCCAAGATCCCGGCAGGGAATACGAGCAGTACTTC.

This clonotype was seen at least ten times. The chain carries TRBV28 and TRBJ2-4; perhaps D is TRBD1 or TRBD2 (6 bases each). Germline V gene sequence: CDR1 MDHEN, CDR2 SYDVKM. V gave up 6 bases and J gave up 5 bases, with 14 bases separating them. The CDR3 totals 14 residues. Here the CDR3 DNA reads TGTGCCAGCAGCGTTGGGGGGCCTGAAAACATTCAGTACTTC. It translates to CASSVGGPENIQYF. The full variable domain, with the rest looked up from reference TRBV28 and TRBJ2-4, is DVKVTQSSRYLVKRTGEKVFLECVQDMDHENMFWYRQDPGLGLRLIYFSYDVKMKEKGDIPEGYSVSREKKERFSLILESASTNQTSMYLCASSVGGPENIQYFGAGTRLSVL.

This clonotype has a handful of counts. This chain connects TRBV7-3 to TRBJ2-7, with 11 bases identical to TRBD2. J gave up 5 bases and V 2 bases, and 8 bases lay outside the gene matches. CDR3 length: 16 residues. The germline V gene has CDR1 SGHTA and CDR2 FQGTGA. In DNA form, the CDR3 reads TGTGCCAGCAGCTTAGTGGGGACTAGCGGACCAAACGAGCAGTACTTC. It codes for CASSLVGTSGPNEQYF.

To note about this clonotype: The missing conserved phenylalanine or tryptophan at the end of this CDR3 makes a read error likely. The CDR3 DNA reads TGTGCCAGCAGTGAAGGGGGGCGTCACGAGCAGTACCTC. It translates to CASSEGGRHEQYL. The chain employs TRBV6-1 and TRBJ2-7, with D maybe TRBD1 (6 bases). V was clipped by 1 base and J by 5 bases, with 9 bases between them. Germline CDR1 and CDR2: MNHNS and SASEGT. The CDR3 sequence is 13 residues long.

Many counts were recorded for this clonotype. The chain joins TRBV7-3 to TRBJ1-5; 7 bases align to TRBD1. CDR1 is SGHTA, CDR2 FQGTGA, per germline. The CDR3 is 16 amino acids. J was trimmed by 3 bases and V by 2 bases; bases with no gene match: 7. The CDR3 spells CASSLHEGAHNQPQHF. CDR3 bases: TGTGCCAGCAGCTTACATGAGGGGGCCCACAATCAGCCCCAGCATTTT.

The V and J genes are TRBV12-3 or TRBV12-4 and TRBJ2-1, with D tentatively TRBD1 (6 bases). This CDR3 has 19 residues. The V end lost 3 bases, the J end lost 2 bases, and 23 bases lay between the germline ends. CDR3 protein: CASSFGQGSGGPTYNEQFF. The CDR3 DNA reads as TGTGCCAGCAGTTTCGGTCAGGGGTCTGGCGGGCCGACCTACAATGAGCAGTTCTTC.

The chain is built from TRBV7-6 and TRBJ1-5; TRBD1 is a possible D gene (5 bases). The germline V gene encodes CDR1 SGHVS and CDR2 FNYEAQ. V gave up 8 bases and J gave up 3 bases, with 17 bases separating them. The CDR3 has 15 residues. In nucleotides, the CDR3 is TGTGCCAGCGGGGGGGGGGGGGTCGACAATCAGCCCCAGCATTTT. Residues: CASGGGGVDNQPQHF.

This clonotype has a count of ten or more. The chain recombines TRBV6-1 with TRBJ2-1; 7 positions agree with TRBD2. The germline CDR1 and CDR2 sequences are MNHNS and SASEGT. V was clipped by 5 bases and J by 8 bases; unmatched bases: 3. The CDR3 spans 12 residues. CDR3 coding DNA: TGTGCCAGCAGTTCTAGCGGCTATGAGCAGTTCTTC. The encoded protein is CASSSSGYEQFF.

As for this clonotype: With a much larger clone just one base away, this may be a read error. V and J are TRBV25-1 and TRBJ2-2, with TRBD1 as a possible D gene (6 bases). CDR1 and CDR2 (germline): MGHDK, SYGVNS. The CDR3 runs 15 residues. The CDR3 sequence: CANSELLGGTGELFF. For the CDR3, the DNA is TGTGCCAACAGTGAGCTACTAGGGGGCACCGGGGAGCTGTTTTTT.

This clonotype was recorded at least ten times. The chain is built from TRBV3-1 and TRBJ1-2, with D perhaps matching TRBD1 (5 bases). This CDR3 spans 14 amino acids. CDR1 is LGHDT, CDR2 YNNKEL, per germline (reference sequence). Trimming removed 1 base from V and 4 bases from J, with 10 bases in between. The CDR3 coding sequence is TGTGCCAGCAGCCAAGTTCGGGACCTCTATGGCTACACCTTC. Amino acids: CASSQVRDLYGYTF.